The clone carrying this TCR beta chain was seen more than once but under ten times. Its matching antigen is unknown. The V gene end was trimmed by 8 bases and the J gene end by 2 bases; junction bases not matched to a gene: 10. This CDR3 region has 15 residues. Per germline, CDR1 MNHEY and CDR2 SVGEGT. The sample is drawn from a study of T-cell memory formation after mild COVID-19. Background on the study: TCR clusters mostly belonged to single donors.

Employing constant-segment primers, 5'RACE generated TCR alpha and TCR beta cDNA libraries bearing sample barcodes and UMIs. TCRdb fed the 5' RACE reads into MiXCR, producing one record per CDR3 protein. The table shows about 500,000 distinct CDR3 sequences, with over 20% occurring only once. Regarding the study as a whole: Of the contracting clones, CD4+ ones lay mainly in CM and EM, and CD8+ ones in EMRA.

The sequence came from an adult woman who had mild COVID-19 (a few samples of this study predate the infection). Cell type and time point are not known. Sequencing input: PBMCs or a T cell subset sorted from them (not recorded which). The chain recombines TRBV6-2 or TRBV6-3 with TRBJ2-3; 7 bases match TRBD1. CDR3 nucleotide sequence: TGTGCCAGCTCCTTCTCCGGGACAGCCACAGATACGCAGTATTTT. It is translated as CASSFSGTATDTQYF.